This record looks at one T cell receptor (beta chain) sequence and its context. The CDR3 has 16 amino acids. Trimming removed 1 base from V and 0 bases from J, with 10 bases in between. Germline CDR1 reads MGHRA; CDR2 reads YSYEKL. The data were obtained in a study of OX40 agonist ivuxolimab in advanced cancers. Profiled with immunoSEQ multiplex PCR; TCRdb holds only in-frame clones, not every one. Altogether about 64,000 clones are present, more than 80% being singletons, with the ten largest covering 2% to 3%. The J gene is TRBJ2-1, the V gene TRBV4-1; D unclear. The sequencing used CD4+ or CD8+ T cells sorted from blood, collected in a trial of the OX40 agonist ivuxolimab. This TCR was sampled from an adult with an advanced solid tumor such as melanoma, head and neck, liver or kidney cancer. DNA of the CDR3: TGCGCCAGCAGCCAAGTCGACTTAATCTCCTACAATGAGCAGTTCTTC. Its protein product is CASSQVDLISYNEQFF.